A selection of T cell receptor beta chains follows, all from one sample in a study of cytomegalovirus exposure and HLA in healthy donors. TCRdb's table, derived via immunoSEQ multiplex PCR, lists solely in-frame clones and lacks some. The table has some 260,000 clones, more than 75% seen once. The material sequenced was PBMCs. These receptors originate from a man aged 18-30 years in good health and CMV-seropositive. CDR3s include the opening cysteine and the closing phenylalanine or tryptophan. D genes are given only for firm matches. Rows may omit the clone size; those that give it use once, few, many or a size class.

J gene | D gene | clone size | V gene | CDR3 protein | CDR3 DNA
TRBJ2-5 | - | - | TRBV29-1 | CSVRLLGSQETQYF | TGCAGCGTCCGACTATTGGGGTCCCAAGAGACCCAGTACTTC
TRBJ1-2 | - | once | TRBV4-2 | CASSQGPLEGYTF | TGTGCCAGCAGCCAGGGACCTCTGGAGGGCTACACCTTC
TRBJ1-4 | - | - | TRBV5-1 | CASSRAGGAVGEKLFF | TGCGCCAGCAGCCGTGCGGGGGGCGCCGTGGGTGAAAAACTGTTTTTT
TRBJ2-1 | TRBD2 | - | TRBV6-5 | CASSRTSGSYEQFF | TGTGCCAGCAGTAGGACTAGCGGGAGTTATGAGCAGTTCTTC
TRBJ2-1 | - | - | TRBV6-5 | CASSYSMRWNEQFF | TGTGCCAGCAGTTACTCGATGCGGTGGAATGAGCAGTTCTTC
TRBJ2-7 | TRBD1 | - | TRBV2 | CASSGDSSYEQYF | TGTGCCAGCAGCGGGGACAGCTCCTACGAGCAGTACTTC
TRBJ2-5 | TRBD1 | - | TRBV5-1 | CASSSVPGQRALETQYF | TGCGCCAGCAGCTCCGTCCCGGGACAGAGGGCGTTGGAGACCCAGTACTTC
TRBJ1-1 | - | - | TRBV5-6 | CASSRMNTEAFF | TGTGCCAGCAGCCGTATGAACACTGAAGCTTTCTTT
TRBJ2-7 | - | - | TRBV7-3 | CASSPRESPSEQYF | TGTGCCAGCAGCCCAAGGGAGTCCCCCTCCGAGCAGTACTTC
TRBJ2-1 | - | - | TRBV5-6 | CASSSEGAREYFYNEQFF | TGTGCCAGCAGCTCGGAAGGGGCCAGGGAATACTTCTACAATGAGCAGTTCTTC
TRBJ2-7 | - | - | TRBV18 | CASSTTGYSYEQYF | TGTGCCAGCTCAACTACGGGGTACTCCTACGAGCAGTACTTC
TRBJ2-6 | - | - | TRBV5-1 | CASMVTGANVLTF | TGCGCCAGCATGGTCACCGGGGCCAACGTCCTGACTTTC
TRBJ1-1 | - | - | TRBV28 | CASSFHSEAFF | TGTGCCAGCAGTTTTCACAGTGAAGCTTTCTTT
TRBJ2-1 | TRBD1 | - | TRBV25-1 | CASSEYPSGQGAGHEQFF | TGTGCCAGCAGTGAATATCCCTCCGGACAGGGGGCAGGCCATGAGCAGTTCTTC
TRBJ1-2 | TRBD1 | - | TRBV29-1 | CSVAMSGTGSPGYTF | TGCAGCGTTGCCATGAGTGGGACAGGGTCTCCTGGCTACACCTTC
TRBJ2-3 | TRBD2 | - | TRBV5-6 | CASSLFQAGGPPAQYF | TGTGCCAGCAGCTTGTTTCAAGCGGGAGGGCCCCCGGCGCAGTATTTT
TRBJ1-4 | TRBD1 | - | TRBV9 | CASSADRGAEKLFF | TGTGCCAGCAGCGCGGACAGGGGGGCGGAAAAACTGTTTTTT
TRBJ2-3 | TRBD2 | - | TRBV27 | CASSPFPGLAATDTQYF | TGTGCCAGCAGCCCATTCCCGGGACTAGCGGCCACAGATACGCAGTATTTT
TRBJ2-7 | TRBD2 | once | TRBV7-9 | CASNPGLEHEQYF | TGTGCCAGCAACCCGGGACTAGAGCACGAGCAGTACTTC
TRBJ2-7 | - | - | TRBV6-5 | CASNPPGRRAEQYF | TGTGCCAGCAACCCACCGGGCCGAAGGGCCGAGCAGTACTTC
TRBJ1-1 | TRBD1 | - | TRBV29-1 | CSVVTGALAAFF | TGCAGCGTGGTTACAGGGGCACTGGCAGCTTTCTTT
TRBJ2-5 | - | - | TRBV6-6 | CASSYSAGGFRETQYF | TGTGCCAGCAGTTACTCTGCGGGCGGATTTCGGGAGACCCAGTACTTC